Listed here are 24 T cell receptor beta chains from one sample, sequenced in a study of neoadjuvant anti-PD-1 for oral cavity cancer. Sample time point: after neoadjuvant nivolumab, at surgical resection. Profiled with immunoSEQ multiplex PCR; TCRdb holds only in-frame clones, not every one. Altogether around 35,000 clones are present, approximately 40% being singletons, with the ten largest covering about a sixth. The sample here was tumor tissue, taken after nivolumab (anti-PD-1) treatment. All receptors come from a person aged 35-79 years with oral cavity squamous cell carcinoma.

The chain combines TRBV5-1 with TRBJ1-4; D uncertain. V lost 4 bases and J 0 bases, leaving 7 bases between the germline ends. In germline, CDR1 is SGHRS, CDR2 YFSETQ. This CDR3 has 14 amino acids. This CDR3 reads CASSRTSTNEKLFF. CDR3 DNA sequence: TGCGCCAGCAGCAGGACGTCAACTAATGAAAAACTGTTTTTT.

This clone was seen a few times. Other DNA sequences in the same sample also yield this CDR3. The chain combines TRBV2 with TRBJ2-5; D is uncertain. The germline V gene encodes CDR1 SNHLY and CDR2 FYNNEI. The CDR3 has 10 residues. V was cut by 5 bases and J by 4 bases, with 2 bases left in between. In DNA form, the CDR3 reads TGTGCCAGCAGTAGAGAGACCCAGTACTTC. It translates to CASSRETQYF.

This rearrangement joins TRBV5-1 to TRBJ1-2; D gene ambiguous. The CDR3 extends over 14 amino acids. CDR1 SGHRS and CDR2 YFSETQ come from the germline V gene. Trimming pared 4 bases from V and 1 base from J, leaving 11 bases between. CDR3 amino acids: CASSPDGSNYGYTF. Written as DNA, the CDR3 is TGCGCCAGCAGCCCGGACGGAAGTAACTATGGCTACACCTTC.

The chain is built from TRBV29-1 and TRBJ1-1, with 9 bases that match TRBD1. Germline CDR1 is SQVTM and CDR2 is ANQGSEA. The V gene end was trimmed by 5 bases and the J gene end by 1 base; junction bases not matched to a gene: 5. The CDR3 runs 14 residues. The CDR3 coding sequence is TGCAGCGTTCCTAAGGGACAGGGGAACACTGAAGCTTTCTTT. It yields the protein CSVPKGQGNTEAFF. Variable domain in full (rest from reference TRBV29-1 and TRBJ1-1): SAVISQKPSRDICQRGTSLTIQCQVDSQVTMMFWYRQQPGQSLTLIATANQGSEATYESGFVIDKFPISRPNLTFSTLTVSNMSPEDSSIYLCSVPKGQGNTEAFFGQGTRLTVV.

The CDR3 sequence: CASRDLLGLWGKTQYF. The DNA for the CDR3 is TGTGCCAGCAGGGACCTGCTTGGACTTTGGGGAAAGACCCAGTACTTC. This chain uses TRBV2 with TRBJ2-5; weak D call: TRBD2 (5 bases). The CDR3 has 16 amino acids. V was trimmed by 6 bases and J by 6 bases, leaving 23 bases between them. The germline V gene encodes CDR1 SNHLY and CDR2 FYNNEI. The full variable domain, with the rest looked up from reference TRBV2 and TRBJ2-5, is EPEVTQTPSHQVTQMGQEVILRCVPISNHLYFYWYRQILGQKVEFLVSFYNNEISEKSEIFDDQFSVERPDGSNFTLKIRSTKLEDSAMYFCASRDLLGLWGKTQYFGPGTRLLVL.

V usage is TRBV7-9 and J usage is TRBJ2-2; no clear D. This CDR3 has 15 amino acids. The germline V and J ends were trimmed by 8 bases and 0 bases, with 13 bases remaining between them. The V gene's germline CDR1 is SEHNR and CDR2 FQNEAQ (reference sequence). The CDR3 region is CASGIQIANTGELFF. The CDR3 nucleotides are TGTGCCAGCGGAATACAGATAGCGAACACCGGGGAGCTGTTTTTT. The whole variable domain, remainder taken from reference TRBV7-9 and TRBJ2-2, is DTGVSQNPRHKITKRGQNVTFRCDPISEHNRLYWYRQTLGQGPEFLTYFQNEAQLEKSRLLSDRFSAERPKGSFSTLEIQRTEQGDSAMYLCASGIQIANTGELFFGEGSRLTVL.

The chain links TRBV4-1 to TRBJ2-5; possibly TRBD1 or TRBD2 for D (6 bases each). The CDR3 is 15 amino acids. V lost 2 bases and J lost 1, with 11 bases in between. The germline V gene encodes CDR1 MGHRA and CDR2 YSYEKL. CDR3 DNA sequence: TGCGCCAGCAGCCAACCGGGGGCCCTCCAAGAGACCCAGTACTTC. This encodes CASSQPGALQETQYF.

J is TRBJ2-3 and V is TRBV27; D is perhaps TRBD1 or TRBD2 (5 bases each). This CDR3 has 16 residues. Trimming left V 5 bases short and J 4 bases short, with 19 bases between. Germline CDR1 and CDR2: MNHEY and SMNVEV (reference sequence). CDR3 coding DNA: TGTGCCAGCAGTCGAGCCGGGGCAGGGTACCCAGATACGCAGTATTTT. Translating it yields CASSRAGAGYPDTQYF.

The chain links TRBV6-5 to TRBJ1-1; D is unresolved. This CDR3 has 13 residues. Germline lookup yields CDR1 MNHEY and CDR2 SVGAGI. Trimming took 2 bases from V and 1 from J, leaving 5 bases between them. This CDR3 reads CASSYGRNTEAFF. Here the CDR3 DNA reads TGTGCCAGCAGTTACGGGCGGAACACTGAAGCTTTCTTT.

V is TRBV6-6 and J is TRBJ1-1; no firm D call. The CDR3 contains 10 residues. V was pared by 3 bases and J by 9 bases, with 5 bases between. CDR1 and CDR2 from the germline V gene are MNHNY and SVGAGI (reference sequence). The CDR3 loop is CASSYPKAFF. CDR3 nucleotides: TGTGCCAGCAGTTATCCTAAAGCTTTCTTT.

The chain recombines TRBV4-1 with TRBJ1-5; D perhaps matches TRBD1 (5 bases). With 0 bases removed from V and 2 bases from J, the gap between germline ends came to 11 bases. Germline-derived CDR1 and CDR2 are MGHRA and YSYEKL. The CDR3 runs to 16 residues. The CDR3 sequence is CASSQEPGGGNQPQHF. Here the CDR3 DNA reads TGCGCCAGCAGCCAAGAGCCCGGAGGGGGCAATCAGCCCCAGCATTTT.

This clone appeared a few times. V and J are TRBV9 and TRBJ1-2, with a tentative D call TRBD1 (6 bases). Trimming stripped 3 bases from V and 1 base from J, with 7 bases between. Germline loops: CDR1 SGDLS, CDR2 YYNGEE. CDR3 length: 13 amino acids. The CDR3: CASSEDSNYGYTF. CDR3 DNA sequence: TGTGCCAGCAGCGAGGACAGTAACTATGGCTACACCTTC.

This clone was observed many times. CDR3 sequence reads: CASSLRPQHF. Here the CDR3 DNA reads TGTGCCAGCAGCTTGCGTCCCCAGCATTTT. The chain joins TRBV11-3 to TRBJ1-5, with no clear D. The V gene lost 3 bases and the J gene lost 10 bases, with 4 bases spanning the gap. Germline V gene data show CDR1 as SGHNT and CDR2 as YENEEA. The CDR3 spans 10 residues.

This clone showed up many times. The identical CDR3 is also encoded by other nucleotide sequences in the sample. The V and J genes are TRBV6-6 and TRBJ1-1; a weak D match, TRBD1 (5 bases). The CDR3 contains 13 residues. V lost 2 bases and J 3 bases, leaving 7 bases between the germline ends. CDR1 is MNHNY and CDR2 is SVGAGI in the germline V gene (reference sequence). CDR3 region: CASSYGGDTEAFF. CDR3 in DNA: TGTGCCAGCAGTTACGGGGGGGACACTGAAGCTTTCTTT.

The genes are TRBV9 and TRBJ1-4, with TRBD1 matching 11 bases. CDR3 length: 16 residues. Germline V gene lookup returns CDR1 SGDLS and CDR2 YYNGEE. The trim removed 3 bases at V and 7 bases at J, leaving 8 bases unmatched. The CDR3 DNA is TGTGCCAGCAGCGGGAAAACCGGGACAGGGGGTGAAAAACTGTTTTTT. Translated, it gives CASSGKTGTGGEKLFF.

DNA of the CDR3: TGTGCCAGCAGACCCGCGGGCCATGCGTGGAGTACTGAAGCTTTCTTT. Translating it yields CASRPAGHAWSTEAFF. The chain links TRBV5-4 to TRBJ1-1; the D is unclear. The V and J ends lost 5 bases and 5 bases respectively, with 22 bases between them. The CDR3 sequence is 16 residues long. Germline V gene sequence: CDR1 SGHNT, CDR2 YYREEE (reference sequence).

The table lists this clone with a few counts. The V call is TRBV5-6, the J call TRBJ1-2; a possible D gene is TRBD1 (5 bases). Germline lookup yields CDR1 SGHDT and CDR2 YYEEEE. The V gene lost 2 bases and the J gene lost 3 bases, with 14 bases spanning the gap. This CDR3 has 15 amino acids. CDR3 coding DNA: TGTGCCAGCAGCTTAGGCCCGGGGGGAGACTATGGCTACACCTTC. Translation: CASSLGPGGDYGYTF.

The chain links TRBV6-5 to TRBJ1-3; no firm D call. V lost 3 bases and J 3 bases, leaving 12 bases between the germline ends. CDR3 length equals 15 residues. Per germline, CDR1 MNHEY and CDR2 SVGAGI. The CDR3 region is CASSYSQDFGNTIYF. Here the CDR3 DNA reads TGTGCCAGCAGTTATTCGCAGGACTTTGGAAACACCATATATTTT.

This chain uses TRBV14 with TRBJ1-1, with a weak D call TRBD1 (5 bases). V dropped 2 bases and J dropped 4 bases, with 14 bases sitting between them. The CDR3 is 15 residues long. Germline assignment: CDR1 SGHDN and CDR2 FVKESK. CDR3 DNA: TGTGCCAGCAGCCAATACGGGGGTCGGGCCACTGAAGCTTTCTTT. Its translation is CASSQYGGRATEAFF.

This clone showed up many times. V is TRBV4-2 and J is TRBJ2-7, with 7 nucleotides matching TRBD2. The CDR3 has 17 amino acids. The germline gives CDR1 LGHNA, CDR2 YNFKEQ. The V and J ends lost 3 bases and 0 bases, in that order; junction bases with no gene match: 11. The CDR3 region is CASSHPPGGGSSYEQYF. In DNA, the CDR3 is TGTGCCAGCAGCCACCCCCCGGGAGGCGGGAGCTCCTACGAGCAGTACTTC.

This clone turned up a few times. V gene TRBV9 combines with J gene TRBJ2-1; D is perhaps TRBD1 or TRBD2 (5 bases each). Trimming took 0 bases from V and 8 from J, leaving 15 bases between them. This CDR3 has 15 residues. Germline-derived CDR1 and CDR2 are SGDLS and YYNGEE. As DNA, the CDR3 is TGTGCCAGCAGCGTAGGATGGGGACCAACGGATGAGCAGTTCTTC. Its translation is CASSVGWGPTDEQFF.

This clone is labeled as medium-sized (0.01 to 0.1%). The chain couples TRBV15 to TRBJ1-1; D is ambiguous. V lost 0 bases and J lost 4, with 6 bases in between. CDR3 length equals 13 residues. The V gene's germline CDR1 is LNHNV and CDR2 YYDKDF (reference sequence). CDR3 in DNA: TGTGCCACCAGCAGAGATGTGAGCACTGAAGCTTTCTTT. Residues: CATSRDVSTEAFF.

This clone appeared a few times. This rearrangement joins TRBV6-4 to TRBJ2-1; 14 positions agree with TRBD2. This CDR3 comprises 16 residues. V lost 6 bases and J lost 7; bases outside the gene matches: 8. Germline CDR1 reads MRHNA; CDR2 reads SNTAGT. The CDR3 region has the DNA TGTGCCAGCAGCCGGGATGGGACTAGCGGGGGTAATGAGCAGTTCTTC. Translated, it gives CASSRDGTSGGNEQFF.

The CDR3: CASSFKGQDEKLFF. The CDR3 region has the DNA TGCGCCAGCAGCTTCAAGGGGCAGGATGAAAAACTGTTTTTT. The chain employs TRBV5-1 and TRBJ1-4; a possible D gene is TRBD1 (5 bases). Trimming pared 2 bases from V and 6 bases from J, leaving 11 bases between. Germline CDR1 and CDR2: SGHRS and YFSETQ. The CDR3 sequence is 14 residues long.